The present T cell receptor beta chain was sequenced within a study of cytomegalovirus exposure and HLA in healthy donors. Study as a whole: As an earlier analysis found, 150 million to 200 million T cells yielded 95 million to 130 million unique TCR beta sequences.

Comments on this clone: The target antigen is unknown.

The PCR used 60 Vbeta and 13 Jbeta primers. Generated by immunoSEQ multiplex PCR, the TCRdb table keeps only in-frame clones and is missing some. This table has about 150,000 clones, around three quarters appearing once. Study results and limitations: Reportedly, cytomegalovirus status was diagnosed with high sensitivity and specificity. Roughly even sequencing depth across donors was the assumption behind the presence/absence analyses.

The source is a woman aged 60-75 years in good health and CMV-seropositive. Material for sequencing was PBMCs.

The chain's CDR3 is CASSYPGQYQPQHF. The CDR3 DNA reads as TGTGCCAGCAGTTATCCGGGACAGTATCAGCCCCAGCATTTT. The chain recombines TRBV28 with TRBJ1-5, with TRBD1 identical over 7 bases. CDR1 and CDR2 (germline): MDHEN, SYDVKM. V was clipped by 4 bases and J by 5 bases; unmatched bases: 5. The CDR3 has 14 residues.